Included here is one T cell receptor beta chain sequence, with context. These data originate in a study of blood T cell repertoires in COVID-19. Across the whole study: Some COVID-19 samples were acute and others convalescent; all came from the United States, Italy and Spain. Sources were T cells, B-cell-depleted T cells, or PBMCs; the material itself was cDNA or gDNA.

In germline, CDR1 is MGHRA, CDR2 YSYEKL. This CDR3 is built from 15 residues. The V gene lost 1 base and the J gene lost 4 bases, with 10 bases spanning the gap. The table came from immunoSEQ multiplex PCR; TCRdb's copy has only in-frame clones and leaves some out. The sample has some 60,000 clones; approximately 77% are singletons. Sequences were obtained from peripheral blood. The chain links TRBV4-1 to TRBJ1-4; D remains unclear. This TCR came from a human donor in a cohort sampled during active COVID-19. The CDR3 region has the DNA TGCGCCAGCAGCCAAGTACGCGGGAATAATGAAAAACTGTTTTTT. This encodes CASSQVRGNNEKLFF.